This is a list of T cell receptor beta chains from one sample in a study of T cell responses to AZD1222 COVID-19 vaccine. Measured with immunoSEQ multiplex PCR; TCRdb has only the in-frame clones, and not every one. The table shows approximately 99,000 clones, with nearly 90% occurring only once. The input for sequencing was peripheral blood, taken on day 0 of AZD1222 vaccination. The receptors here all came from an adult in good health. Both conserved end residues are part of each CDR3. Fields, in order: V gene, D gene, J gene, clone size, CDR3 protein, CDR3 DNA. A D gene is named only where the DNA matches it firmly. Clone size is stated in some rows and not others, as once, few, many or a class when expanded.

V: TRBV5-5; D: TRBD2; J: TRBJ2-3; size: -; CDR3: CASSQGTSGGALDTQYF; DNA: TGTGCCAGCAGCCAGGGGACTAGCGGGGGGGCCTTAGATACGCAGTATTTT
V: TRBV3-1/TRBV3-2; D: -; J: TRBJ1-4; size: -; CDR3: CASSGRAATNEKLFF; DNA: TGTGCCAGCAGCGGCCGGGCCGCAACTAATGAAAAACTGTTTTTT
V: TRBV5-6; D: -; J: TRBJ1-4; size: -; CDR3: CASSLRVTLGRDEKLFF; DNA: TGTGCCAGCAGCTTGAGGGTAACGCTCGGACGGGATGAAAAACTGTTTTTT
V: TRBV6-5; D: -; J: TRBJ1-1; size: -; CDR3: CASSWSGRAFF; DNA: TGTGCCAGCAGTTGGTCGGGGAGAGCTTTCTTT
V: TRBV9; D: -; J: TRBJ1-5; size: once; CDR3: CASSVGGVGQPQHF; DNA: TGTGCCAGCAGCGTAGGTGGGGTGGGGCAGCCCCAGCATTTT
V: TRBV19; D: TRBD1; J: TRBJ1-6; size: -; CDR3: CASKTEGQSINSPLHF; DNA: TGTGCCAGTAAAACAGAGGGACAGAGTATCAATTCACCCCTCCACTTT
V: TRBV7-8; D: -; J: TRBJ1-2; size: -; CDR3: CASSLEQAYGYTF; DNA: TGTGCCAGCAGCTTAGAACAGGCCTATGGCTACACCTTC
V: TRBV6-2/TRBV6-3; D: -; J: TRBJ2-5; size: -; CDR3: CASSGRASRETQYF; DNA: TGTGCCAGCAGTGGGCGGGCTAGCCGGGAGACCCAGTACTTC
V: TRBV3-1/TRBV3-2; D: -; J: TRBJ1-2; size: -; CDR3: CASSLQGTYGYTF; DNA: TGTGCCAGCAGCCTGCAGGGGACCTATGGCTACACCTTC
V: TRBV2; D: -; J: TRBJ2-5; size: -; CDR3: CASSESHGGGETQYF; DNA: TGTGCCAGCAGTGAATCTCACGGGGGCGGAGAGACCCAGTACTTC
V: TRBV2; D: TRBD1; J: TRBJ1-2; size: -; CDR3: CADTGTGGLSYTF; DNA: TGTGCCGACACCGGGACAGGGGGCTTGAGCTACACCTTC
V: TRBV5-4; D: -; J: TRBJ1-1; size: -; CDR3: CASSHSLMNTEAFF; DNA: TGTGCCAGCAGTCACAGCCTTATGAACACTGAAGCTTTCTTT
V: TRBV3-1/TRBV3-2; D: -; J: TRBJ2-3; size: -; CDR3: CASSQVWGLSTDTQYF; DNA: TGTGCCAGCAGCCAAGTGTGGGGCCTAAGCACAGATACGCAGTATTTT
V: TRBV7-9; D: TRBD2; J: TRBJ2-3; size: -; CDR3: CASSYSGSGTDTQYF; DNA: TGTGCCAGCAGCTATAGCGGGAGTGGTACAGATACGCAGTATTTT
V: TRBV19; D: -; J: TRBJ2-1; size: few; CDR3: CASRPGLIDNEQFF; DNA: TGTGCCAGTAGGCCGGGACTTATCGACAATGAGCAGTTCTTC
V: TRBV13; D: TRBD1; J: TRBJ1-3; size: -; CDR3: CASRDRGRDTIYF; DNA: TGTGCCAGCCGCGACAGGGGAAGGGACACCATATATTTT
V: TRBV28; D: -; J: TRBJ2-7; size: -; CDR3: CASSSSGEGRAYEQYF; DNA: TGTGCCAGCAGCTCCTCGGGGGAAGGGAGAGCCTACGAGCAGTACTTC
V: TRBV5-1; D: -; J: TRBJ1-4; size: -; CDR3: CASSLAGGSNEKLFF; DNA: TGCGCCAGCAGCTTGGCCGGGGGATCTAATGAAAAACTGTTTTTT
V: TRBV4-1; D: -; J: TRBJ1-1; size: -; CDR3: CASSQDWGNTEAFF; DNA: TGCGCCAGCAGCCAAGATTGGGGGAACACTGAAGCTTTCTTT
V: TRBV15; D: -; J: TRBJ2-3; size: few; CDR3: CATSGRGEDTQYF; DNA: TGTGCCACCAGCGGGAGGGGGGAAGATACGCAGTATTTT
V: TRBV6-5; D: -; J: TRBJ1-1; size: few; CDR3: CASSYKVNTNTEAFF; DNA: TGTGCCAGCAGTTATAAAGTCAATACGAACACTGAAGCTTTCTTT
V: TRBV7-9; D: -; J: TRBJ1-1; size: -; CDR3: CASSLTYREGKATEAFF; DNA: TGTGCCAGCAGCTTAACGTACAGGGAAGGGAAGGCCACTGAAGCTTTCTTT
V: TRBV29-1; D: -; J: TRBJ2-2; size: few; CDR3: CSTGQNTGELFF; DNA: TGCAGCACCGGACAGAACACCGGGGAGCTGTTTTTT
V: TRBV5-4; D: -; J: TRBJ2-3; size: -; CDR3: CASSREGWGADTQYF; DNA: TGTGCCAGCAGCCGCGAGGGATGGGGTGCAGATACGCAGTATTTT
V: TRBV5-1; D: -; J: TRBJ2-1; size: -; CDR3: CASSLQEGYNEQFF; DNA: TGCGCCAGCAGCTTGCAGGAAGGATACAATGAGCAGTTCTTC
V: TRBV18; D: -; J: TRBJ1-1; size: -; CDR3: CASSPRQAGESTEAFF; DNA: TGTGCCAGCTCACCAAGACAAGCGGGGGAGAGCACTGAAGCTTTCTTT
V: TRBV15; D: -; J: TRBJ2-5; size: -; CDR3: CATSRDSGRKTQYF; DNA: TGTGCCACCAGCAGAGATTCGGGGAGAAAGACCCAGTACTTC
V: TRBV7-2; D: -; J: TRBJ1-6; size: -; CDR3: CASSENWTGSLHF; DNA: TGTGCCAGCAGCGAAAACTGGACTGGTTCCCTCCACTTT
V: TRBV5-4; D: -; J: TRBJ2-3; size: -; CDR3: CASSLEGGYTDTQYF; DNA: TGTGCCAGCAGCTTGGAGGGGGGGTACACAGATACGCAGTATTTT
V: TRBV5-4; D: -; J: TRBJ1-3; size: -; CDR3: CASSLDRAVQTGNTIYF; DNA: TGTGCCAGCAGCTTGGACAGGGCGGTTCAAACTGGAAACACCATATATTTT
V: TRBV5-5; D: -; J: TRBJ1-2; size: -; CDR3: CASSPSGANYGYTF; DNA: TGTGCCAGCAGCCCCTCTGGGGCAAACTATGGCTACACCTTC
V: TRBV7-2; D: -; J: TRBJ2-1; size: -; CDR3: CASSSSPPNEQFF; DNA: TGTGCCAGCAGCTCCTCCCCACCCAATGAGCAGTTCTTC
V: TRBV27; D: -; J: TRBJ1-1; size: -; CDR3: CASSLGWGKNTEAFF; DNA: TGTGCCAGCAGTTTAGGGTGGGGGAAGAACACTGAAGCTTTCTTT